These 21 T cell receptor beta chains came from one sample sequenced in a study of T cells in women clearing cervical HPV infection. Libraries were prepared by immunoSEQ multiplex PCR; TCRdb keeps only in-frame clonotypes and omits some of them. This table holds about 21,000 clones. Source material: blood buffy coat. These TCRs come from a woman between 18 and 70 years old with a cervical HPV16 infection that either progressed to CIN3+ or cleared (not recorded which).

A remark on this clone: The sequence runs out 3 residues before the end of the CDR3; the remainder is reconstructed from the germline J gene. V and J are TRBV5-8 and TRBJ2-5; 7 bases agree with TRBD2. With 4 bases clipped from V and 0 bases from J, the junction kept 6 bases outside the gene matches. Germline V gene sequence: CDR1 SGHTS, CDR2 YDEGEE. This CDR3 is built from 15 residues. Incomplete CDR3 DNA: TGTGCCAGCAGCCCCGAGCGGGGATACCAAGAGACC. As protein: CASSPERGYQET. The entire CDR3 is CASSPERGYQETQYF.

About this clone: The read ends 3 residues early relative to the CDR3; the germline J gene fills the gap. The chain joins TRBV7-6 to TRBJ2-1, with D perhaps TRBD1 (8 bases). The CDR3 covers 15 residues. V lost 4 bases to trimming and J lost 7 bases, with 17 bases between them. Germline loops: CDR1 SGHVS, CDR2 FNYEAQ. The CDR3 DNA, read in part, is TGTGCCAGCAGCTCCTTACAGGGGGGAGGGAATGAG. Translating it yields CASSSLQGGGNE. The entire CDR3 sequence reads CASSSLQGGGNEQFF.

To note about this clone: Read sequence stops 3 residues before the CDR3 end, and the germline J gene provides the missing end. J is TRBJ2-3 and V is TRBV2; 9 positions match TRBD2. Trimming removed 7 bases from V and 4 bases from J; junction bases left unmatched: 3. Germline V gene lookup returns CDR1 SNHLY and CDR2 FYNNEI. The CDR3 is 13 residues long. The CDR3 loop reads CASNQRGADTQYF. The DNA read from the CDR3 is TGTGCCAGCAACCAGCGGGGGGCAGATACG.

A remark on this clone: The read falls 3 residues short of the CDR3 end, and the missing part is taken from the germline J gene. The chain recombines TRBV20-1 with TRBJ2-5, with 8 nucleotides matching TRBD1. J was trimmed by 2 bases and V by 4 bases; bases with no gene match: 6. The CDR3 spans 14 residues. CDR1 and CDR2 (germline): DFQATT, SNEGSKA (reference sequence). CDR3 region: CSANQGTGQETQYF. CDR3 bases read: TGCAGTGCTAACCAGGGGACAGGACAAGAGACC.

Details on this clone: The read ends 3 residues shy of where the CDR3 ends; the end is completed using the germline J gene. V usage is TRBV5-1 and J usage is TRBJ1-1, with a weak D call TRBD1 (6 bases). The CDR3 contains 15 residues. V lost 1 base and J 5 bases, leaving 15 bases between the germline ends. Germline CDR1 and CDR2: SGHRS and YFSETQ. The CDR3 DNA, read in part, is TGCGCCAGCAGCTTGAGTTTGGCAGGGGTGACTGAA. The encoded protein is CASSLSLAGVTE. The whole CDR3 is CASSLSLAGVTEAFF.

A word on this clone: Mismatch with germline at one junction end may stem from a read error. The read falls 3 residues short of the CDR3 end, and the missing part is taken from the germline J gene. The chain recombines TRBV4-2 with TRBJ2-7; TRBD2 matches 8 bases. This CDR3 is 14 amino acids long. Germline CDR1 is LGHNA and CDR2 is YNFKEQ. The sequenced part of the CDR3 DNA is TGCGCCAGCAGCGAGCGGGGGAAGACCTACGAG. Translating gives CASSERGKTYE. The whole CDR3 sequence is CASSERGKTYEQYF.

The CDR3: CASSLDGVGETQYF. The CDR3 DNA, read in part, is TGTGCCAGCAGCTTAGACGGGGTCGGGGAGACC. The rearrangement uses TRBV13 and TRBJ2-5, with D possibly TRBD2 on 5 matching bases. The CDR3 end is not reached by the read, which stops 3 residues before it; the germline J gene fills it in. Germline V lookup: CDR1 PRHDT, CDR2 FYEKMQ (reference sequence). V was cut by 1 base and J by 5 bases, with 11 bases left in between. The CDR3 sequence is 14 residues long.

A note on this clone: The read halts 3 residues ahead of the CDR3 end, with the missing end drawn from the germline J gene. J is TRBJ2-7 and V is TRBV24-1; D might be TRBD1 (6 bases). Trimming took 9 bases from V and 2 from J, leaving 16 bases between them. There are 14 residues in the CDR3. The germline V gene has CDR1 KGHDR and CDR2 SFDVKD. The part of the CDR3 DNA that was read is TGTGCCACCTCACAGGGCTCGCGGCCCTACGAG. Translating it yields CATSQGSRPYE. The entire CDR3 protein reads CATSQGSRPYEQYF.

Worth noting for this clone: From the germline J gene comes the end of the CDR3, since the read stops 3 residues before it. The chain combines TRBV12-3 or TRBV12-4 with TRBJ2-5, with TRBD1 identical over 10 bases. The CDR3 loop spans 15 amino acids. V gave up 6 bases and J gave up 0 bases; unmatched junction bases: 4. The part of the CDR3 DNA that was read is TGTGCCAGCAGGACTGGGACAGGGGACCAAGAGACC. The encoded protein is CASRTGTGDQET. The CDR3 reads in full as CASRTGTGDQETQYF.

In the case of this clone: Read sequence stops 3 residues before the CDR3 end, and the germline J gene provides the missing end. The V call is TRBV20-1, the J call TRBJ2-1; 12 bases line up with TRBD2. The germline V gene has CDR1 DFQATT and CDR2 SNEGSKA (reference sequence). The CDR3 has 15 residues. J gave up 6 bases and V 1 base, and 4 bases lay outside the gene matches. Partial CDR3 DNA: TGCAGTGCTAGAGTCCTAGCGGGAGGGGTCAATGAG. The encoded protein is CSARVLAGGVNE. The full-length CDR3 reads as CSARVLAGGVNEQFF.

With regard to this clone: The read falls 3 residues short of the CDR3 end, and the missing part is taken from the germline J gene. The chain combines TRBV20-1 with TRBJ2-3, with 9 positions matching TRBD2. Germline-derived CDR1 and CDR2 are DFQATT and SNEGSKA (reference sequence). J was trimmed by 2 bases and V by 6 bases; bases with no gene match: 9. CDR3 length: 15 residues. The DNA read from the CDR3 is TGCAGTGCCCCATCGAGGACTAGCGCCACAGATACG. Translated: CSAPSRTSATDT. The whole CDR3 sequence is CSAPSRTSATDTQYF.

Remarks on this clone: The CDR3 goes on 3 residues after the read ends, and that part is filled in from the germline J gene. The J gene is TRBJ1-2, the V gene TRBV4-1; D unclear. The V end lost 0 bases, the J end lost 4 bases, and 9 bases lay between the germline ends. CDR1 is MGHRA, CDR2 YSYEKL, per germline. This CDR3 spans 14 amino acids. CDR3 DNA, as far as it was read: TGCGCCAGCAGCCAAGATACCGGGTCCTATGGC. As protein: CASSQDTGSYG. The whole CDR3 is CASSQDTGSYGYTF.

A remark on this clone: A read error may produce the germline difference seen at one junction end. The CDR3 is cut off 3 residues early in the read; its end comes from the germline J gene. The chain joins TRBV5-4 to TRBJ1-1; TRBD1 is a possible D gene (6 bases). The germline V gene has CDR1 SGHNT and CDR2 YYREEE (reference sequence). CDR3 size: 13 residues. The CDR3 region is CASSFTGNAEAFF. CDR3 DNA, as far as it was read: TGTGCCAGCAGCTTTACAGGGAACGCTGAA.

In the case of this clone: The read terminates 3 residues ahead of where the CDR3 ends, so the germline J gene completes it. The V gene is TRBV7-9, the J gene TRBJ1-1; D unclear. The ends were cut back, 1 base at V and 7 bases at J, with 10 bases in the middle. Germline V gene sequence: CDR1 SEHNR, CDR2 FQNEAQ (reference sequence). CDR3 length: 13 residues. The sequenced CDR3 bases are TGTGCCAGCAGCTTAGTCTCTACAGATGAA. Translated: CASSLVSTDE. The entire CDR3 is CASSLVSTDEAFF.

With respect to this clone: The CDR3 extends 3 residues past the end of the read, so its final part is completed from the germline J gene. The V call is TRBV12-3 or TRBV12-4, the J call TRBJ2-2; TRBD2 agrees at 7 bases. The CDR3 contains 14 residues. The V and J ends lost 6 bases and 4 bases, in that order; junction bases with no gene match: 5. The CDR3 sequence is CASSPGLSTGELFF. The CDR3 bases that were read are TGTGCCAGCAGCCCGGGACTAAGCACCGGGGAG.

CDR3 residues: CSARTSGESDTQYF. Partial CDR3 DNA: TGCAGTGCCCGGACTAGCGGAGAATCAGATACG. The J gene is TRBJ2-3, the V gene TRBV20-1, with TRBD2 matching over 10 bases. The read falls 3 residues short of the CDR3 end, and the missing part is taken from the germline J gene. Germline V gene sequence: CDR1 DFQATT, CDR2 SNEGSKA (reference sequence). This CDR3 has 14 residues. The V and J ends lost 6 bases and 4 bases, in that order; junction bases with no gene match: 7.

Incomplete CDR3 DNA: TGCGCCAGCAGCCGGGGGCTTAGTGGGGCGGGGGACACTGAA. As protein: CASSRGLSGAGDTE. The whole CDR3 reads CASSRGLSGAGDTEAFF. The J gene is TRBJ1-1, the V gene TRBV5-1, with D perhaps TRBD1 (6 bases). The read halts 3 residues ahead of the CDR3 end, with the missing end drawn from the germline J gene. This CDR3 is built from 17 residues. The germline V gene encodes CDR1 SGHRS and CDR2 YFSETQ. V lost 4 bases to trimming and J lost 3 bases, with 22 bases between them.

Remarks on this clone: The read comes to an end 3 residues before the CDR3 does, leaving the germline J gene to fill in the end. The chain couples TRBV4-2 to TRBJ2-7; 14 positions match TRBD2. This CDR3 spans 17 amino acids. The V segment lost 4 bases and the J segment 6 bases; nucleotides outside the gene matches: 11. Germline V lookup: CDR1 LGHNA, CDR2 YNFKEQ. The CDR3 loop reads CASSPGTSGSVTLEQYF. CDR3 DNA, as far as it was read: TGTGCCAGCAGCCCGGGGACTAGCGGGAGTGTCACCCTCGAG.

Here the CDR3 reads CASSWTLAQETQYF. The CDR3 bases that were read are TGTGCCAGCAGCTGGACACTAGCCCAGGAGACC. The V call is TRBV5-6, the J call TRBJ2-5; maybe TRBD2 (6 bases). The sequence runs out 3 residues before the end of the CDR3; the remainder is reconstructed from the germline J gene. This CDR3 is 14 amino acids long. Looked up from germline, CDR1 is SGHDT and CDR2 is YYEEEE. Trimming took 3 bases from V and 5 from J, leaving 14 bases between them. Combining the CDR3 with reference TRBV5-6 and TRBJ2-5 gives the whole variable domain DAGVTQSPTHLIKTRGQQVTLRCSPKSGHDTVSWYQQALGQGPQFIFQYYEEEERQRGNFPDRFSGHQFPNYSSELNVNALLLGDSALYLCASSWTLAQETQYFGPGTRLLVL.

Comment on this clone: From the germline J gene comes the end of the CDR3, since the read stops 3 residues before it. The chain joins TRBV11-2 to TRBJ2-7, with 8 bases aligning to TRBD2. The CDR3 loop spans 14 amino acids. Germline-derived CDR1 and CDR2 are SGHAT and FQNNGV. V trimming: 3 bases; J trimming: 5 bases; junction bases outside the gene matches: 6. The CDR3 loop is CASSFTGGPHEQYF. Partial CDR3 DNA: TGTGCCAGCAGCTTTACGGGGGGGCCCCACGAG.

As to this clone: The read stops 3 residues short of the end of the CDR3; the missing end is completed from the germline J gene. This chain links TRBV6-2 or TRBV6-3 with TRBJ1-1; tentative D call: TRBD1 (5 bases). From germline, CDR1 is MNHEY and CDR2 SVGEGT. Trimming took off 8 bases at V and 4 bases at J, with 20 bases between the two ends. The CDR3 totals 15 residues. The sequenced CDR3 bases are TGTGCCAGCGGTCTGCTGGGGGGACGTGGCACTGAA. Residues: CASGLLGGRGTE. The CDR3 as a whole reads CASGLLGGRGTEAFF.